This T cell receptor beta chain originates from a study of T cell responses to AZD1222 COVID-19 vaccine. General study findings and limits: Without day 14 samples, only post-peak T cell repertoires were studied. Only 5 or 6 AZD1222 recipients tested seropositive at baseline.

Germline CDR1 and CDR2: MDHEN and SYDVKM. The CDR3 loop spans 13 amino acids. Trimming took 6 bases from V and 7 from J, leaving 13 bases between them. Profiled with immunoSEQ multiplex PCR; TCRdb holds only in-frame clones, not every one. This table has roughly 100,000 clones, approximately 92% appearing once. Pooled samples include second doses given at about 4 or 12 weeks. This clone was counted once. Its cognate antigen is unknown. This chain connects TRBV28 to TRBJ2-1; possible D gene TRBD2, 5 bases. The specimen comprised peripheral blood, sampled 28 days after the second AZD1222 dose. The receptor comes from an adult who received the AZD1222 COVID-19 vaccine. The CDR3 nucleotides are TGTGCCAGCAGGCCGGGGTCCAGGAATGAGCAGTTCTTC. It is translated as CASRPGSRNEQFF.